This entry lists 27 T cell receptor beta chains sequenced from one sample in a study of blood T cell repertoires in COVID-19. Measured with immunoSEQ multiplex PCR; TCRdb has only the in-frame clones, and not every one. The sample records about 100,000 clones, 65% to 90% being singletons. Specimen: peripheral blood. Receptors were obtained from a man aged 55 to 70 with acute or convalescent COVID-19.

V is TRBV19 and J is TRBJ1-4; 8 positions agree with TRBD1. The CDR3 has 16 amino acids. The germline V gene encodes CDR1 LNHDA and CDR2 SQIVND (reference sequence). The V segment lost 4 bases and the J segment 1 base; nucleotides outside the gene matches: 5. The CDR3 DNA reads TGTGCCAGTAGTACCGGACAGGGTTTAACTAATGAAAAACTGTTTTTT. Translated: CASSTGQGLTNEKLFF.

The DNA for the CDR3 is TGTGCCAGCAGCCAAGGGACAGTCTTCTCACCCCTCCACTTT. Its translation is CASSQGTVFSPLHF. The chain couples TRBV14 to TRBJ1-6; a weak D match, TRBD1 (6 bases). The CDR3 loop spans 14 amino acids. V gave up 1 base and J gave up 10 bases, with 11 bases separating them. Germline V gene lookup returns CDR1 SGHDN and CDR2 FVKESK.

CDR3 region: CASSQPGVNTEAFF. The CDR3, as DNA: TGCGCCAGCAGCCAACCCGGGGTGAACACTGAAGCTTTCTTT. This chain joins TRBV4-1 and TRBJ1-1; D ambiguous. The CDR3 runs 14 residues. The V end was cut by 2 bases, the J end by 0 bases, with 7 bases between. Germline V lookup: CDR1 MGHRA, CDR2 YSYEKL.

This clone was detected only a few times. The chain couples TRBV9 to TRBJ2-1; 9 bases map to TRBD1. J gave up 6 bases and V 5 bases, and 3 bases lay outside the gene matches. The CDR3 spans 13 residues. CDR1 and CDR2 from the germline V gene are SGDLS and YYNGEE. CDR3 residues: CASRGQGTNEQFF. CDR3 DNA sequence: TGTGCCAGCAGGGGACAGGGTACCAATGAGCAGTTCTTC.

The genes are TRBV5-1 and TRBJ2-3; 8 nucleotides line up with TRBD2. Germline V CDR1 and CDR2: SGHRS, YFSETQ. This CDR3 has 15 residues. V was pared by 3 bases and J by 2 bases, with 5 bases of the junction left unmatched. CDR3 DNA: TGCGCCAGCAGCTATAGCGGGGACGACACAGATACGCAGTATTTT. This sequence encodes CASSYSGDDTDTQYF.

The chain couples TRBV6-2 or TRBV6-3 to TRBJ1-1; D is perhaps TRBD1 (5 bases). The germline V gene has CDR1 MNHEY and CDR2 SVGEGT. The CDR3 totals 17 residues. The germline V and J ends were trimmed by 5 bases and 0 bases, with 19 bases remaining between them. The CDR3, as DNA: TGTGCCAGCAGTACGAAGAGAGACAGCCTTATGAACACTGAAGCTTTCTTT. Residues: CASSTKRDSLMNTEAFF.

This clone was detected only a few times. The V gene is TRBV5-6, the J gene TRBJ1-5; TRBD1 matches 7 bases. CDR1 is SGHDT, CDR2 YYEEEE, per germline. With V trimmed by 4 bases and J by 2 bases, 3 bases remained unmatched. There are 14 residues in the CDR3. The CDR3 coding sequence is TGTGCCAGCAGCGCCACAGGGGGCAATCAGCCCCAGCATTTT. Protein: CASSATGGNQPQHF.

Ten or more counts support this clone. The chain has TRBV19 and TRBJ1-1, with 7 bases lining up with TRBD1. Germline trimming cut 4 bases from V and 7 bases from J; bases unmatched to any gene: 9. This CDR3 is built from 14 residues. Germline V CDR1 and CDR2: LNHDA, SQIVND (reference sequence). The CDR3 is CASSTGGTAGEAFF. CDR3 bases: TGTGCCAGTAGTACAGGAGGGACAGCGGGTGAAGCTTTCTTT. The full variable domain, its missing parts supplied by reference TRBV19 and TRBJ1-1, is DGGITQSPKYLFRKEGQNVTLSCEQNLNHDAMYWYRQDPGQGLRLIYYSQIVNDFQKGDIAEGYSVSREKKESFPLTVTSAQKNPTAFYLCASSTGGTAGEAFFGQGTRLTVV.

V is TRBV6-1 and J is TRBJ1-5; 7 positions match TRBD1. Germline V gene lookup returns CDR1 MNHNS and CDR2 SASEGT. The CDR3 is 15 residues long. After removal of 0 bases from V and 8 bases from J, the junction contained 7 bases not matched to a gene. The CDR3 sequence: CASSEAWTGSEPQHF. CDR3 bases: TGTGCCAGCAGTGAAGCTTGGACAGGTTCGGAGCCCCAGCATTTT.

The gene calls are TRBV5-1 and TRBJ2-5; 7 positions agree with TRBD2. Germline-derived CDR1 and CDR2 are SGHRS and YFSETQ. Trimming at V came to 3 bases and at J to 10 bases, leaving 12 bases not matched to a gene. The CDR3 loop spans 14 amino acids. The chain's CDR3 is CASSWEGQSEVQYF. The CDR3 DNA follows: TGCGCCAGCAGCTGGGAGGGCCAGTCGGAGGTCCAGTACTTC. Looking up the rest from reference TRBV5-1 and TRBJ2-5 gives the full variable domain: KAGVTQTPRYLIKTRGQQVTLSCSPISGHRSVSWYQQTPGQGLQFLFEYFSETQRNKGNFPGRFSGRQFSNSRSEMNVSTLELGDSALYLCASSWEGQSEVQYFGPGTRLLVL.

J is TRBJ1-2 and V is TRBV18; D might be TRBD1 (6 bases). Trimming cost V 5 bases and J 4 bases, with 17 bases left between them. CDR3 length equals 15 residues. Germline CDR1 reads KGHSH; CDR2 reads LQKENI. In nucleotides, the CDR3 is TGTGCCAGCTCATCGGGACAAGCCAGCGTCTATGGCTACACCTTC. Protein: CASSSGQASVYGYTF.

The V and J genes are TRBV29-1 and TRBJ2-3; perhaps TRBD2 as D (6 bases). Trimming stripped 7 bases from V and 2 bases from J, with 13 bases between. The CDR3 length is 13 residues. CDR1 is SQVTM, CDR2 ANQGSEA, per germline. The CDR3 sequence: CSARGRITDTQYF. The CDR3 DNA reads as TGCAGCGCCCGGGGGAGGATCACAGATACGCAGTATTTT.

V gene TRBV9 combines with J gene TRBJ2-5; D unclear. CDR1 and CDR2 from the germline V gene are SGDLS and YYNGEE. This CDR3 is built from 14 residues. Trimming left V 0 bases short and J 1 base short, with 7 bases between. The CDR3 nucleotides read TGTGCCAGCAGCGTAGGCTCTAGCCAAGAGACCCAGTACTTC. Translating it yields CASSVGSSQETQYF.

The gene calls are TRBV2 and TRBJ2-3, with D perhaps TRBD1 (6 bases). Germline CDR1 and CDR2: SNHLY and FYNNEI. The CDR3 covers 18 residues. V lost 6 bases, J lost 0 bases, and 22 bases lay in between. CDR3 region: CASRDLAVGGFSTDTQYF. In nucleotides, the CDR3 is TGTGCCAGCAGAGACCTTGCCGTAGGGGGATTTAGCACAGATACGCAGTATTTT.

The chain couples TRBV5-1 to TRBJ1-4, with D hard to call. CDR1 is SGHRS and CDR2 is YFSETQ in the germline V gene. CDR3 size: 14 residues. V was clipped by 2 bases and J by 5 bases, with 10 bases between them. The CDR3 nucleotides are TGCGCCAGCAGCTTTGGAAACGGGAATGAAAAACTGTTTTTT. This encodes CASSFGNGNEKLFF.

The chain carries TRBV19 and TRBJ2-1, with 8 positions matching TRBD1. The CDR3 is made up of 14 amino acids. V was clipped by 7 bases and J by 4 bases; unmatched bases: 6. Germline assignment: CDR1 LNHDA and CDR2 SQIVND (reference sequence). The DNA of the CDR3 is TGTGCCAGTAAAGGACAGGGCGGTTACAATGAGCAGTTCTTC. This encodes CASKGQGGYNEQFF. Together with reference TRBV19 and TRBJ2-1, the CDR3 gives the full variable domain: DGGITQSPKYLFRKEGQNVTLSCEQNLNHDAMYWYRQDPGQGLRLIYYSQIVNDFQKGDIAEGYSVSREKKESFPLTVTSAQKNPTAFYLCASKGQGGYNEQFFGPGTRLTVL.

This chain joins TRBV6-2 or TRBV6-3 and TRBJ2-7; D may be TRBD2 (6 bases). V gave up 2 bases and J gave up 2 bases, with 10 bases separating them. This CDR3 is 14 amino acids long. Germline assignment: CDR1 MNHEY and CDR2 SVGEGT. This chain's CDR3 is CASSYRRLAYEQYF. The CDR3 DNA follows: TGTGCCAGCAGTTACCGTAGACTAGCCTACGAGCAGTACTTC.

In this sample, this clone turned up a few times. CDR3 nucleotide sequence: TGTGCCACCAGTGCCAGCGGGAGATTGTACAATGAGCAGTTCTTC. This sequence encodes CATSASGRLYNEQFF. The gene calls are TRBV24-1 and TRBJ2-1, with 8 bases matching TRBD2. The CDR3 runs 15 residues. CDR1 is KGHDR, CDR2 SFDVKD, per germline. V lost 5 bases, J lost 4 bases, and 6 bases stayed unmatched.

CDR3 nucleotides: TGTGCCAGCAGCCCCGCGGCGCAGCTTAGCTCCTACGAGCAGTACTTC. Its protein product is CASSPAAQLSSYEQYF. This chain joins TRBV11-2 and TRBJ2-7; D uncertain. Germline V gene lookup returns CDR1 SGHAT and CDR2 FQNNGV. The CDR3 is made up of 16 amino acids. V gave up 5 bases and J gave up 0 bases, with 17 bases separating them.

The CDR3 protein is CASSPGLVIGNEQFF. CDR3 nucleotides: TGTGCCAGCAGTCCGGGACTAGTCATTGGGAATGAGCAGTTCTTC. This sequence joins TRBV6-5 and TRBJ2-1; 8 nucleotides agree with TRBD2. The CDR3 runs to 15 residues. V was pared by 5 bases and J by 7 bases, with 10 bases of the junction left unmatched. The germline CDR1 and CDR2 sequences are MNHEY and SVGAGI.

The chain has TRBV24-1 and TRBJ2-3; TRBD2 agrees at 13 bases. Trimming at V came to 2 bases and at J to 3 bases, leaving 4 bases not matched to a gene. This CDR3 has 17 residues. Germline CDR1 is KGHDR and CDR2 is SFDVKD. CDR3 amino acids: CATSDWGTSGKTDTQYF. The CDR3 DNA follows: TGTGCCACCAGTGATTGGGGGACTAGCGGGAAAACAGATACGCAGTATTTT.

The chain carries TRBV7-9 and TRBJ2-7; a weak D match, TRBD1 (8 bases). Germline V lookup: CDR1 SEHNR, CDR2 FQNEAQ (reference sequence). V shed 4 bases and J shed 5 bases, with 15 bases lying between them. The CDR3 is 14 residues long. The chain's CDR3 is CASSSGGTGDEQYF. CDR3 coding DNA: TGTGCCAGCAGCTCCGGGGGGACAGGCGACGAGCAGTACTTC.

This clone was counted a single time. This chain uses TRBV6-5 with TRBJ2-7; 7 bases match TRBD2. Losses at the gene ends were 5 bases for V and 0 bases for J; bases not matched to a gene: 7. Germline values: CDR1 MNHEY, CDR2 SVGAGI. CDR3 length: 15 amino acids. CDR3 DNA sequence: TGTGCCAGCAGTCGGACTAGACGCGACTCCTACGAGCAGTACTTC. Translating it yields CASSRTRRDSYEQYF.

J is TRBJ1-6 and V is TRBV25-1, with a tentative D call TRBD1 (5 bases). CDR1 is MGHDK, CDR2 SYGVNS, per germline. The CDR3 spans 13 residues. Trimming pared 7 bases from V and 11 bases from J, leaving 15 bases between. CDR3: CASTGGRDAPLHF. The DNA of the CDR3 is TGTGCCAGCACCGGCGGGAGGGACGCACCCCTCCACTTT.

CDR3 DNA: TGTGCCAGCAGCGGACAGGGGCGCACCGGGGAGCTGTTTTTT. Amino acid sequence: CASSGQGRTGELFF. This chain connects TRBV9 to TRBJ2-2; 8 nucleotides match TRBD1. Germline-derived CDR1 and CDR2 are SGDLS and YYNGEE. The CDR3 covers 14 residues. J lost 4 bases, V lost 3 bases, and 2 bases had no gene match.

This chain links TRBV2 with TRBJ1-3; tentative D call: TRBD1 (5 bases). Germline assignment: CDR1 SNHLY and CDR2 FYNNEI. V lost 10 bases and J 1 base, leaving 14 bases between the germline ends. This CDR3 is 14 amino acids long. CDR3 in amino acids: CAITRGGSGNTIYF. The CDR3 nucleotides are TGTGCCATCACCCGGGGGGGATCTGGAAACACCATATATTTT.

CDR3 bases: TGTGCCAGCAGCTCAACCTACTACGAGCAGTACTTC. It encodes CASSSTYYEQYF. The chain combines TRBV5-6 with TRBJ2-7; no clear D. The CDR3 runs 12 residues. Germline CDR1 reads SGHDT; CDR2 reads YYEEEE. Trimming left V 3 bases short and J 3 bases short, with 7 bases between.